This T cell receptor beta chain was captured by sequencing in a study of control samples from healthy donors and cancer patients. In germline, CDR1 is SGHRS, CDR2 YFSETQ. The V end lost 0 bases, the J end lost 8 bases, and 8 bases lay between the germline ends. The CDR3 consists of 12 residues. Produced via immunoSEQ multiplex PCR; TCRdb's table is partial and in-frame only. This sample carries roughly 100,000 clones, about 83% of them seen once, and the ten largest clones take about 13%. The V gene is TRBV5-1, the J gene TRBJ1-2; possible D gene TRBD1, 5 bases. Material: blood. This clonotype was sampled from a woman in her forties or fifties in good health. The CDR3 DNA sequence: TGCGCCAGCAGCTTGGGACAGTGGGGCTACACCTTC. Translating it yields CASSLGQWGYTF. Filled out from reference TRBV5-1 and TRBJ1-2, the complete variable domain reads KAGVTQTPRYLIKTRGQQVTLSCSPISGHRSVSWYQQTPGQGLQFLFEYFSETQRNKGNFPGRFSGRQFSNSRSEMNVSTLELGDSALYLCASSLGQWGYTFGSGTRLTVV.